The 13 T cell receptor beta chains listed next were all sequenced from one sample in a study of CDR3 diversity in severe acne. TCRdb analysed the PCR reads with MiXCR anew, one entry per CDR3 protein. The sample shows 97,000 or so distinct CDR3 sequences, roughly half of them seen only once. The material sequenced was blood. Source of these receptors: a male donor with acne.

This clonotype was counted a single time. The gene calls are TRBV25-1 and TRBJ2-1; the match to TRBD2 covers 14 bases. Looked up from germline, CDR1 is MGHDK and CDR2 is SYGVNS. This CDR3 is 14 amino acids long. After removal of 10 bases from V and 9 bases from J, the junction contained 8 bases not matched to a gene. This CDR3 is CAIPGLAGAGEQFF. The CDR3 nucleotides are TGTGCCATCCCGGGACTAGCGGGAGCTGGTGAGCAGTTCTTC.

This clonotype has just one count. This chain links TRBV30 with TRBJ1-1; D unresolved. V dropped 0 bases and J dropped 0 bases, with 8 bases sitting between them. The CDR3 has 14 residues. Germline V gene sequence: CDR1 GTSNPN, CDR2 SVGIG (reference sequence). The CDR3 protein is CAWSVSIMNTEAFF. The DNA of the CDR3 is TGTGCCTGGAGTGTGAGCATCATGAACACTGAAGCTTTCTTT.

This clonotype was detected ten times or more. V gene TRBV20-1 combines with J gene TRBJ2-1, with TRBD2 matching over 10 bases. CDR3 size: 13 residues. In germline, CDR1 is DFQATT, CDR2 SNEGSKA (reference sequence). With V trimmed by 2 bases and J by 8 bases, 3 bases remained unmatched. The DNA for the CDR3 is TGCAGTGCTAGAAGCGGGAGGGTGGATGAGCAGTTCTTC. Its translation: CSARSGRVDEQFF.

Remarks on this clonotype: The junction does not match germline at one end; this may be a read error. CDR3 in DNA: TGTGCCTCCAGACGCTTGAGGGGCTTC. As protein: CASRRLRGF. The rearrangement uses TRBV7-3 and TRBJ1-2; weak D call: TRBD1 (5 bases). The CDR3 consists of 9 residues. Germline CDR1 SGHTA, CDR2 FQGTGA.

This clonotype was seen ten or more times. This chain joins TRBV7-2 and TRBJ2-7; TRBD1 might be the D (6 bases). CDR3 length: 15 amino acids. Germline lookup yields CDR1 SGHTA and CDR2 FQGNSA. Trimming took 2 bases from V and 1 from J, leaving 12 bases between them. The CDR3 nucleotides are TGTGCCAGCAGCTTATCCCCAGGGACATCCTACGAGCAGTACTTC. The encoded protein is CASSLSPGTSYEQYF. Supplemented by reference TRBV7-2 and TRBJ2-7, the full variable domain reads GAGVSQSPSNKVTEKGKDVELRCDPISGHTALYWYRQSLGQGLEFLIYFQGNSAPDKSGLPSDRFSAERTGGSVSTLTIQRTQQEDSAVYLCASSLSPGTSYEQYFGPGTRLTVT.

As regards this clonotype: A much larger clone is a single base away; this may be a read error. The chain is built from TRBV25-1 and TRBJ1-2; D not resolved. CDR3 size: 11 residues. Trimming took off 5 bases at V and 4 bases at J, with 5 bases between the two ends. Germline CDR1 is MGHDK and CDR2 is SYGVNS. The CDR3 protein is CASSTSYGYTF. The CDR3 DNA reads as TGTGCCAGCAGTACAAGCTATGGCTACACCTTC.

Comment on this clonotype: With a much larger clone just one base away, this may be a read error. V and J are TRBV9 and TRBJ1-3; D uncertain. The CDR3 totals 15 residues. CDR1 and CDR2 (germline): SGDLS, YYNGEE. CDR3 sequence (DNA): TGTGCCAGCAGCGCCCAAGCCTCATCTGGAAACACCATACATTTT. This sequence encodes CASSAQASSGNTIHF. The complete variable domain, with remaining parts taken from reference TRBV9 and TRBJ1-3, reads DSGVTQTPKHLITATGQRVTLRCSPRSGDLSVYWYQQSLDQGLQFLIQYYNGEERAKGNILERFSAQQFPDLHSELNLSSLELGDSALYFCASSAQASSGNTIHFGEGSWLTVV.

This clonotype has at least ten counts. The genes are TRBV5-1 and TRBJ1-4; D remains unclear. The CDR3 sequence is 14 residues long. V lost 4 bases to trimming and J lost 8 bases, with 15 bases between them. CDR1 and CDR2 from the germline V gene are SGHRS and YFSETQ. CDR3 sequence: CASSLTTGREKLFF. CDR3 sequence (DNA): TGCGCCAGCAGCCTAACGACGGGCAGGGAAAAACTGTTTTTT.

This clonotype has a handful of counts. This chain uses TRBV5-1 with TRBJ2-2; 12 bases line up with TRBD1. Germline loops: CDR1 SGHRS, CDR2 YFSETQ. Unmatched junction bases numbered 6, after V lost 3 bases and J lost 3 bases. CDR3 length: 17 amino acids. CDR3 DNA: TGCGCCAGCAGCTGGGGACAGGGGGCTGTCCACACCGGGGAGCTGTTTTTT. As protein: CASSWGQGAVHTGELFF.

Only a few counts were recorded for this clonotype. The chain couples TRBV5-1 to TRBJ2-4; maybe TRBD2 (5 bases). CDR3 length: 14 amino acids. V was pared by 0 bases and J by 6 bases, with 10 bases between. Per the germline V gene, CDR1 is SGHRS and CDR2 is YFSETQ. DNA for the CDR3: TGCGCCAGCAGCTTGGGATCAGGAGGAAACATTCAGTACTTC. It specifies CASSLGSGGNIQYF. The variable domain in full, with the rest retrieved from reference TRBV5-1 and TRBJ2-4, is KAGVTQTPRYLIKTRGQQVTLSCSPISGHRSVSWYQQTPGQGLQFLFEYFSETQRNKGNFPGRFSGRQFSNSRSEMNVSTLELGDSALYLCASSLGSGGNIQYFGAGTRLSVL.

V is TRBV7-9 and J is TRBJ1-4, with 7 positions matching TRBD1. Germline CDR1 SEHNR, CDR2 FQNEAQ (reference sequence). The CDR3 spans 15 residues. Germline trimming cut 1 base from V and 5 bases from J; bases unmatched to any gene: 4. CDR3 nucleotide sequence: TGTGCCAGCAGCTTAGACGGGACAGAAAATGAAAAACTGTTTTTT. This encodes CASSLDGTENEKLFF. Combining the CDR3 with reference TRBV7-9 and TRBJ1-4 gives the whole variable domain DTGVSQNPRHKITKRGQNVTFRCDPISEHNRLYWYRQTLGQGPEFLTYFQNEAQLEKSRLLSDRFSAERPKGSFSTLEIQRTEQGDSAMYLCASSLDGTENEKLFFGSGTQLSVL.

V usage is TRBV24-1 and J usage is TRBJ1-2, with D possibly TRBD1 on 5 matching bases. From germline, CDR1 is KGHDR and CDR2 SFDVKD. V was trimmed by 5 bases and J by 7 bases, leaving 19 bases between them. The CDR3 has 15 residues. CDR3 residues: CATSAEDTGLVGYTF. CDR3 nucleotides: TGTGCCACCAGTGCTGAGGACACGGGGCTTGTTGGCTACACCTTC.

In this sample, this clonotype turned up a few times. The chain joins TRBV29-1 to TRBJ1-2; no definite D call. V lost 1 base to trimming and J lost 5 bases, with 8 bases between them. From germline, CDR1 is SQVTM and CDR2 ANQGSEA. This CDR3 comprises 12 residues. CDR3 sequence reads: CSVEGLAYGYTF. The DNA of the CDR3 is TGCAGCGTTGAAGGGCTAGCGTATGGCTACACCTTC.